This TCR beta chain was observed in a study of T cell responses to AZD1222 COVID-19 vaccine. Findings and caveats of the study: Researchers took repertoire samples only after the peak T cell response had come.

Measured with immunoSEQ multiplex PCR; TCRdb has only the in-frame clones, and not every one. The sample contains about 94,000 clones, around 89% of which appear only once. With respect to this clone: Its antigen remains unknown.

Second-dose recipients at about 4 or about 12 weeks were treated as one pooled group. The V end lost 5 bases, the J end lost 2 bases, and 16 bases lay between the germline ends. The CDR3 consists of 16 residues. Germline V gives CDR1 MGHRA, CDR2 YSYEKL. The sequencing here drew on peripheral blood, taken 28 days after the second AZD1222 dose. The chain carries TRBV4-1 and TRBJ1-5; possible D gene TRBD1, 6 bases. The receptor was derived from an adult who received the AZD1222 COVID-19 vaccine. The DNA for the CDR3 is TGCGCCAGCAGCGAACAGGGAAAGTTACGCAATCAGCCCCAGCATTTT. This translates into CASSEQGKLRNQPQHF.